The T cell receptor (beta chain) under discussion was sequenced for a study of shared clonotypes between healthy human individuals. Study results and limitations: Generation probabilities were higher for clonotypes shared across all four sorted-subset donors than for unshared ones.

The CDR3 has 18 amino acids. The germline gives CDR1 SGHTS, CDR2 YDEGEE. V was trimmed by 4 bases and J by 2 bases, leaving 24 bases between them. A note on this clone: Its antigen is still unknown.

Researchers ran the assay at a deep level. Sorted-subset replicate PCR reactions were performed with 200 ng DNA, corresponding to about 30,000 T cell genomes. Here immunoSEQ multiplex PCR was the method, and the copy in TCRdb shows in-frame clones only, minus some. The sample has approximately 1.5 million clones, 98% seen once. The source material was naive CD4+ T cells sorted from blood. Stated subset: CD45RA+ positively selected. The TCR originated in a man aged 25-45 years in good health. The chain couples TRBV5-8 to TRBJ2-5; no clear D gene. The CDR3 reads CASSQEGSIAHRQETQYF. The CDR3 nucleotides are TGTGCCAGCAGCCAGGAAGGGTCTATTGCCCACAGACAAGAGACCCAGTACTTC.